This TCR beta chain emerged from a study of blood T cells in healthy people across ages. This clonotype occurred many times. Its antigen is unknown. Deletions cut 10 bases from V and 5 bases from J, with 24 bases between. This CDR3 comprises 15 residues. In germline, CDR1 is ENHRY, CDR2 SYGVKD. Isolation per sample recovered at least 7 million PBMCs. For the second PCR, which ran for about 7 to 12 cycles, a sample-barcoded 5' primer and a J-beta primer mix were used. Template switching added a 12-random-nucleotide identifier to every cDNA molecule. TCRdb recomputed calls from the 5' RACE reads with MiXCR, one row per CDR3 protein. The sample has 1.8 million or so distinct CDR3 sequences, roughly two fifths seen once. Findings and limits, study-wide: Diversity estimated from one million T cells was considered an underestimate. Older age went with lower TCR beta diversity per million T cells, in a roughly linear way.

The chain combines TRBV10-3 with TRBJ2-7; D possibly corresponds to TRBD1 (6 bases). Sequencing was done on a sample of blood. This receptor was taken from a human donor in good health. This chain's CDR3 is CATLARGTGYHEQYF. As DNA, the CDR3 is TGTGCCACCCTGGCTCGCGGCACAGGGTACCACGAGCAGTACTTC.